This T cell receptor (beta chain) was retrieved from a study of early stage breast cancer tumors. The wider study: Most invasive tumors, about 80% of the 16, were ER+/PR+/HER2-. Study outcomes and limitations: Functional markers like CD4, CD8 and FOXP3 were missed in bulk sequencing. Compared with adjacent normal breast, tumors showed roughly 2.5-fold denser, more clonal T cells.

A note on this clone: Its antigen is undetermined.

The CDR3 length is 14 residues. Per germline, CDR1 MNHNS and CDR2 SASEGT. V gave up 3 bases and J gave up 7 bases, with 15 bases separating them. The repertoire was sequenced with immunoSEQ multiplex PCR; TCRdb's copy has only in-frame clones and lacks some. Among about 28,000 clones listed, roughly three fifths were seen once. The material sequenced was breast tumor tissue. The chain uses TRBV6-1 and TRBJ1-1; weak D call: TRBD1 (5 bases). The sequence was obtained from a person aged 50-59 years with breast cancer. The CDR3 DNA reads as TGTGCCAGCAGTGAGCAAACAGGTTCGGGTGAAGCTTTCTTT. As protein: CASSEQTGSGEAFF.